The 32 T cell receptor beta chains reported below all come from one sample, sequenced in a study of long-term antiretroviral therapy in people with HIV. Runs used v3.0 of the immunoSEQ assay and were done at survey level. Generated by immunoSEQ multiplex PCR, the TCRdb table keeps only in-frame clones and is missing some. The sample includes roughly 24,000 clones, 86% of them seen just once. The specimen was unsorted PBMCs, collected 1.8 years before starting antiretroviral therapy. The receptors come from a woman in her thirties with HIV.

The table lists this clone with a count of one. The genes are TRBV5-1 and TRBJ2-3; tentative D call: TRBD1 (5 bases). CDR3 length: 15 residues. Germline values: CDR1 SGHRS, CDR2 YFSETQ. Trimming pared 0 bases from V and 6 bases from J, leaving 14 bases between. The CDR3 coding sequence is TGCGCCAGCAGCTTGGGAGACAGACCTGGGGATACGCAGTATTTT. The encoded protein is CASSLGDRPGDTQYF.

The gene calls are TRBV11-1 and TRBJ2-1, with TRBD2 identical over 12 bases. The V segment lost 1 base and the J segment 6 bases; nucleotides outside the gene matches: 4. The CDR3 sequence is 16 residues long. Germline V gene lookup returns CDR1 SGHAT and CDR2 FQDESV (reference sequence). CDR3 amino acids: CASSLELAGGSNEQFF. The CDR3 DNA sequence: TGTGCCAGCAGCTTAGAGCTAGCGGGGGGGTCCAATGAGCAGTTCTTC.

The V and J genes are TRBV29-1 and TRBJ1-2, with TRBD1 matching 7 bases. Germline V lookup: CDR1 SQVTM, CDR2 ANQGSEA. The CDR3 spans 15 residues. The ends lost 4 bases at V and 3 bases at J; junction bases unmatched: 11. CDR3 bases: TGCAGCGTTGTTCCGGCAGGGGGGTATGACTATGGCTACACCTTC. Protein product: CSVVPAGGYDYGYTF.

V and J are TRBV5-1 and TRBJ2-2, with TRBD2 matching over 11 bases. Germline V CDR1 and CDR2: SGHRS, YFSETQ. This CDR3 region has 18 residues. Trimming took 4 bases from V and 7 from J; bases not matched to a gene: 15. In nucleotides, the CDR3 is TGCGCCAGCAGCCCCCTCACACTAGCGGGGGCAGCAGGCGGGGAGCTGTTTTTT. Its translation: CASSPLTLAGAAGGELFF.

This chain connects TRBV10-3 to TRBJ2-3; D is possibly TRBD1 (6 bases). The V and J ends lost 3 bases and 4 bases respectively, with 11 bases between them. The CDR3 is 14 amino acids. From germline, CDR1 is ENHRY and CDR2 SYGVKD. CDR3 in amino acids: CAISEGGMADTQYF. The CDR3 nucleotides read TGTGCCATCAGTGAAGGGGGTATGGCAGATACGCAGTATTTT.

The chain uses TRBV19 and TRBJ1-1; D possibly corresponds to TRBD1 (5 bases). CDR1 is LNHDA, CDR2 SQIVND, per germline (reference sequence). This CDR3 is 14 amino acids long. Deletions cut 3 bases from V and 0 bases from J, with 8 bases between. CDR3 amino acids: CASSIDSMNTEAFF. The CDR3 region has the DNA TGTGCCAGTAGTATCGACAGCATGAACACTGAAGCTTTCTTT.

This clone was seen only once. This sequence joins TRBV12-5 and TRBJ2-7, with 16 bases lining up with TRBD2. This CDR3 is built from 20 residues. V lost 6 bases, J lost 4 bases, and 18 bases stayed unmatched. The V gene's germline CDR1 is LGHNT and CDR2 FRNRAP. The CDR3: CASGASRGTSGGAIPYEQYF. In nucleotides, the CDR3 is TGTGCTAGTGGAGCCTCAAGGGGGACTAGCGGGGGGGCGATCCCTTACGAGCAGTACTTC.

This chain links TRBV5-5 with TRBJ1-3; TRBD1 matches 9 bases. The CDR3 has 18 amino acids. V lost 2 bases to trimming and J lost 0 bases; unmatched junction nucleotides: 9. Germline V lookup: CDR1 SGHKS, CDR2 YYEKEE (reference sequence). The CDR3 loop is CASSLYARDRVSGNTIYF. In DNA, the CDR3 is TGTGCCAGCAGCTTATATGCCCGGGACAGGGTCTCTGGAAACACCATATATTTT.

V usage is TRBV6-5 and J usage is TRBJ1-4; TRBD1 aligns across 7 bases. Looked up from germline, CDR1 is MNHEY and CDR2 is SVGAGI. After removal of 6 bases from V and 2 bases from J, the junction contained 3 bases not matched to a gene. The CDR3 is 14 amino acids. CDR3 sequence: CASRDRSTNEKLFF. The CDR3 DNA reads as TGTGCCAGCAGGGACAGGAGCACTAATGAAAAACTGTTTTTT.

V gene TRBV10-3 combines with J gene TRBJ2-5; D unclear. V shed 6 bases and J shed 5 bases, with 16 bases lying between them. CDR1 and CDR2 (germline): ENHRY, SYGVKD. The CDR3 has 14 residues. This CDR3 is CAIRDGSLGETQYF. CDR3 coding DNA: TGTGCCATCAGGGATGGATCCTTAGGGGAGACCCAGTACTTC.

A few counts support this clone. The V gene is TRBV7-2, the J gene TRBJ1-1; no reliable D call. Trimming pared 5 bases from V and 1 base from J, leaving 11 bases between. The CDR3 has 14 residues. CDR1 and CDR2 (germline): SGHTA, FQGNSA. The CDR3 bases are TGTGCCAGCAGCCCTAAACCGAAGAACACTGAAGCTTTCTTT. It encodes CASSPKPKNTEAFF.

The gene calls are TRBV7-7 and TRBJ1-2, with D maybe TRBD1 (5 bases). The germline V and J ends were trimmed by 1 base and 6 bases, with 18 bases remaining between them. This CDR3 is 16 amino acids long. Germline assignment: CDR1 SSHAT and CDR2 FNYEAQ (reference sequence). Here the CDR3 DNA reads TGTGCCAGCAGCTTAGGACAGCCTAATTACAACAATGGCTACACCTTC. This encodes CASSLGQPNYNNGYTF.

The rearrangement joins TRBV5-1 to TRBJ2-7; unclear D gene. There are 16 residues in the CDR3. V shed 5 bases and J shed 5 bases, with 23 bases lying between them. Germline V lookup: CDR1 SGHRS, CDR2 YFSETQ. CDR3 DNA: TGCGCCAGCAGTTTATCAGCGAACCAAGGCGTGAACGAGCAGTACTTC. Residues: CASSLSANQGVNEQYF.

The gene calls are TRBV5-1 and TRBJ2-3, with D maybe TRBD1 (5 bases). Looked up from germline, CDR1 is SGHRS and CDR2 is YFSETQ. The length of the CDR3 is 14 residues. Trimming took off 1 base at V and 0 bases at J, with 6 bases between the two ends. CDR3 coding DNA: TGCGCCAGCAGCTTGCAGGGAAGCACAGATACGCAGTATTTT. Protein sequence: CASSLQGSTDTQYF. Full variable domain (missing parts from reference TRBV5-1 and TRBJ2-3): KAGVTQTPRYLIKTRGQQVTLSCSPISGHRSVSWYQQTPGQGLQFLFEYFSETQRNKGNFPGRFSGRQFSNSRSEMNVSTLELGDSALYLCASSLQGSTDTQYFGPGTRLTVL.

The chain joins TRBV27 to TRBJ1-5; 7 bases align to TRBD1. Germline loops: CDR1 MNHEY, CDR2 SMNVEV (reference sequence). Germline trimming cut 5 bases from V and 0 bases from J; bases unmatched to any gene: 16. The CDR3 contains 19 residues. The CDR3 coding sequence is TGTGCCAGCAGTCCGTATCGACAGGGATCCTGGTATAGCAATCAGCCCCAGCATTTT. Translated: CASSPYRQGSWYSNQPQHF.

The chain is built from TRBV18 and TRBJ1-5; possibly TRBD1 for D (5 bases). The CDR3 sequence is 14 residues long. From germline, CDR1 is KGHSH and CDR2 LQKENI. V shed 3 bases and J shed 5 bases, with 11 bases lying between them. The CDR3 sequence is CASSPSGGYQPQHF. The CDR3 DNA is TGTGCCAGCTCACCTTCCGGGGGTTATCAGCCCCAGCATTTT.

This clone was recorded once. The V call is TRBV7-6, the J call TRBJ1-2; 7 bases match TRBD1. Germline V gene sequence: CDR1 SGHVS, CDR2 FNYEAQ. The CDR3 has 14 amino acids. V shed 5 bases and J 2 bases; nucleotides not matched to a gene: 5. DNA of the CDR3: TGTGCCAGCAGCCCGGGACAGCTGAACTATGGCTACACCTTC. This sequence encodes CASSPGQLNYGYTF.

The CDR3 DNA reads as TGTGCCAGCAGCTTAATCGGGCAGGGCGAGCAGTACGTC. It codes for CASSLIGQGEQYV. This rearrangement joins TRBV7-6 to TRBJ2-7, with D perhaps matching TRBD1 (5 bases). The germline V gene encodes CDR1 SGHVS and CDR2 FNYEAQ. The V end was cut by 2 bases, the J end by 6 bases, with 11 bases between. The CDR3 loop spans 13 amino acids.

The V call is TRBV30, the J call TRBJ2-7, with 9 positions matching TRBD2. In germline, CDR1 is GTSNPN, CDR2 SVGIG (reference sequence). The CDR3 loop spans 15 amino acids. Losses at the gene ends were 0 bases for V and 7 bases for J; bases not matched to a gene: 10. The CDR3 DNA sequence: TGTGCCTGGAGTGTACATTCAGCGGGGGGTCGGGAGCAGTACGTC. It translates to CAWSVHSAGGREQYV.

CDR3 protein: CASSELWGANDQPQHF. CDR3 sequence (DNA): TGTGCCAGCAGTGAACTTTGGGGGGCTAACGATCAGCCCCAGCATTTT. The chain links TRBV6-1 to TRBJ1-5; D perhaps matches TRBD1 (6 bases). The CDR3 is 16 residues long. CDR1 is MNHNS and CDR2 is SASEGT in the germline V gene. The V end lost 2 bases, the J end lost 5 bases, and 16 bases lay between the germline ends.

Only one count was recorded for this clone. This chain links TRBV27 with TRBJ1-4; D is uncertain. The V and J ends lost 5 bases and 3 bases respectively, with 13 bases between them. The CDR3 sequence is 15 residues long. Germline V CDR1 and CDR2: MNHEY, SMNVEV (reference sequence). Here the CDR3 DNA reads TGTGCCAGCAGTCCCCGCCGACCCCCTAATGAAAAACTGTTTTTT. Translating it yields CASSPRRPPNEKLFF.

The V and J genes are TRBV7-9 and TRBJ1-1; tentatively, D is TRBD1 (5 bases). This CDR3 has 17 residues. V lost 5 bases and J lost 7, with 26 bases in between. Germline values: CDR1 SEHNR, CDR2 FQNEAQ (reference sequence). The CDR3 DNA reads TGTGCCAGCAGCCTCACGGGGCAGCGTCCTCCGGGCTTTGAAGCTTTCTTT. Residues: CASSLTGQRPPGFEAFF.

The CDR3 coding sequence is TGTGCCAGCAGTGCCGACGGGGGTGTTCGTAAAGCTTTCTTT. Encoded protein: CASSADGGVRKAFF. V is TRBV27 and J is TRBJ1-1; the D gene is possibly TRBD1 (5 bases). Trimming pared 5 bases from V and 9 bases from J, leaving 19 bases between. Germline assignment: CDR1 MNHEY and CDR2 SMNVEV (reference sequence). There are 14 residues in the CDR3.

For this clone: Other DNA sequences in this sample translate to the same CDR3. The chain combines TRBV2 with TRBJ1-2; D is ambiguous. There are 14 residues in the CDR3. Germline CDR1 and CDR2: SNHLY and FYNNEI. V gave up 2 bases and J gave up 2 bases, with 9 bases separating them. The CDR3 DNA sequence: TGTGCCAGCAGTGAAAGAGGGCCCAACTATGGCTACACCTTC. It yields the protein CASSERGPNYGYTF.

CDR3 protein: CASSDPTSGGLYEQFF. The CDR3 nucleotides are TGTGCCAGCAGCGACCCGACTAGCGGGGGACTCTATGAGCAGTTCTTC. J is TRBJ2-1 and V is TRBV21-1; the D segment call TRBD2 is taken from the table without a DNA check. TRBV21-1 has pseudogene status. CDR3 length equals 16 residues.

CDR3 in DNA: TGTGCCAGCAGCTTCTCGACGCCCGGGACATACGGCTACACCTTC. Protein: CASSFSTPGTYGYTF. The V gene is TRBV13, the J gene TRBJ1-2, with D perhaps TRBD1 (6 bases). This CDR3 comprises 15 residues. V lost 3 bases to trimming and J lost 8 bases, with 19 bases between them. Germline lookup yields CDR1 PRHDT and CDR2 FYEKMQ (reference sequence).

The chain couples TRBV18 to TRBJ1-2; TRBD1 matches 8 bases. Germline CDR1 is KGHSH and CDR2 is LQKENI. Losses at the gene ends were 3 bases for V and 5 bases for J; bases not matched to a gene: 17. The CDR3 extends over 18 amino acids. The CDR3 loop reads CASSPTPTGATDGYGYTF. CDR3 nucleotides: TGTGCCAGCTCACCGACCCCGACAGGGGCCACGGATGGGTATGGCTACACCTTC. The full variable domain, its missing parts supplied by reference TRBV18 and TRBJ1-2, is NAGVMQNPRHLVRRRGQEARLRCSPMKGHSHVYWYRQLPEEGLKFMVYLQKENIIDESGMPKERFSAEFPKEGPSILRIQQVVRGDSAAYFCASSPTPTGATDGYGYTFGSGTRLTVV.

The rearrangement uses TRBV18 and TRBJ1-2; TRBD1 matches 8 bases. The J segment lost 6 bases and the V segment lost 3 bases, leaving 6 bases of the junction unmatched. The CDR3 is made up of 14 amino acids. CDR1 KGHSH and CDR2 LQKENI come from the germline V gene. This CDR3 is CASSPDRGENGYTF. In DNA form, the CDR3 reads TGTGCCAGCTCACCCGACAGGGGCGAGAATGGCTACACCTTC.

The chain carries TRBV5-4 and TRBJ1-6; 7 positions match TRBD1. The CDR3 extends over 13 amino acids. Per germline, CDR1 SGHNT and CDR2 YYREEE (reference sequence). J gave up 10 bases and V 3 bases, and 4 bases lay outside the gene matches. CDR3 in DNA: TGTGCCAGCAGCTCAGGGGGAGGGTCACCCCTCCACTTT. This translates into CASSSGGGSPLHF.

This sequence joins TRBV7-8 and TRBJ1-2, with D perhaps matching TRBD1 (6 bases). CDR1 is SGHVS, CDR2 FQNEAQ, per germline. The V end was cut by 5 bases, the J end by 8 bases, with 12 bases between. The CDR3 consists of 12 residues. CDR3 in amino acids: CASSDRTWGYTF. Here the CDR3 DNA reads TGTGCCAGCAGCGACAGGACTTGGGGCTACACCTTC.

The chain couples TRBV6-5 to TRBJ1-6, with 7 bases fitting TRBD1. Germline trimming cut 6 bases from V and 10 bases from J; bases unmatched to any gene: 12. The length of the CDR3 is 15 residues. Per the germline V gene, CDR1 is MNHEY and CDR2 is SVGAGI. The CDR3 loop is CASRPLQGFWSPLHF. The CDR3 coding sequence is TGTGCCAGCAGGCCATTACAGGGGTTTTGGTCACCCCTCCACTTT.

This chain joins TRBV6-1 and TRBJ2-7, with 7 bases lining up with TRBD1. J gave up 7 bases and V 0 bases, and 9 bases lay outside the gene matches. The length of the CDR3 is 15 residues. The germline gives CDR1 MNHNS, CDR2 SASEGT. CDR3 sequence (DNA): TGTGCCAGCAGTGAAGCCCTAGGGGACAGTTGGGAGCAGTACGTC. It yields the protein CASSEALGDSWEQYV.